Listed below are T cell receptor beta chains from one sample, sequenced in a study of post-analysis software for immune sequencing data. One entry per CDR3 protein, called by TCRdb with MiXCR from the PCR reads. The table has roughly 700,000 distinct CDR3 sequences, about 27% seen once. Sequenced: blood. The source of these receptors is a girl between 5 and 17 years old with multiple sclerosis. Both conserved end residues are part of each CDR3. The D gene is left open where the match is weak. Size is omitted from some rows. Given values are once, few, many or a class for expanded clones.

clone_size	d_call	j_call	v_call	cdr3_aa	cdr3_nt
-	TRBD1	TRBJ2-7	TRBV7-2	CASSLATGGFYEQYF	TGTGCCAGCAGCTTAGCGACAGGGGGCTTTTACGAGCAGTACTTC
-	TRBD1	TRBJ2-5	TRBV2	CTQGERNFQETQYF	TGTACTCAGGGGGAGAGGAATTTCCAAGAGACCCAGTACTTC
-	-	TRBJ2-1	TRBV5-1	CASSRTPGSYNEQFF	TGCGCCAGCAGCAGGACCCCGGGGTCCTACAATGAGCAGTTCTTC
-	-	TRBJ1-1	TRBV28	CASSLDTGREAFF	TGTGCCAGCAGTTTGGATACAGGGCGTGAAGCTTTCTTT
-	TRBD1	TRBJ1-1	TRBV5-1	CASSQPGQMNTEAFF	TGCGCCAGCAGCCAGCCGGGACAGATGAACACTGAAGCTTTCTTT
-	-	TRBJ1-5	TRBV10-3	CAISESSPGLVGNQPQHF	TGTGCCATCAGTGAGTCGAGCCCAGGGCTGGTAGGCAATCAGCCCCAGCATTTT
-	-	TRBJ2-7	TRBV9	CASSGAGFTYEQYF	TGTGCCAGCAGCGGTGCGGGTTTCACCTACGAGCAGTACTTC
-	TRBD1	TRBJ1-2	TRBV6-5	CASSPLGTGYDGYTF	TGTGCCAGCAGTCCTCTGGGGACAGGGTATGACGGCTACACCTTC
few	-	TRBJ1-1	TRBV29-1	CSATSRVRITEAFF	TGCAGCGCCACCTCACGGGTAAGAATCACTGAAGCTTTCTTT
-	-	TRBJ2-3	TRBV5-1	CASSLGDIASTDTQYF	TGCGCCAGCAGCTTGGGGGACATCGCTAGCACAGATACGCAGTATTTT
-	-	TRBJ2-7	TRBV29-1	CSVEDRVYEQYF	TGCAGCGTTGAAGATCGGGTCTACGAGCAGTACTTC
-	TRBD1	TRBJ1-2	TRBV7-2	CASSEDRAYGYTF	TGTGCCAGCAGCGAGGACAGGGCCTATGGCTACACCTTC
-	-	TRBJ1-1	TRBV11-3	CASSPRAEKEAFF	TGTGCCAGCAGCCCCCGGGCCGAGAAGGAAGCTTTCTTT
-	-	TRBJ2-7	TRBV27	CAGSLGVEQYF	TGTGCCGGCAGTTTGGGGGTCGAGCAGTACTTC
few	-	TRBJ2-5	TRBV7-2	CASSAESGWETQYF	TGTGCCAGCAGCGCCGAGAGCGGTTGGGAGACCCAGTACTTC
-	TRBD1	TRBJ2-6	TRBV28	CASSVGTGSSGANVLTF	TGTGCCAGCAGCGTCGGGACAGGGAGCTCTGGGGCCAACGTCCTGACTTTC
few	-	TRBJ2-5	TRBV20-1	CSASQTGVQETQYF	TGCAGTGCGTCCCAAACAGGCGTGCAAGAGACCCAGTACTTC
few	-	TRBJ1-5	TRBV10-3	CAISESEGRGQPQHF	TGTGCCATCAGTGAGTCGGAAGGGCGTGGGCAGCCCCAGCATTTT
many	-	TRBJ2-5	TRBV6-6	CASSLTSAETQYF	TGTGCCAGCAGTTTAACCTCGGCGGAGACCCAGTACTTC
-	-	TRBJ2-3	TRBV2	CASRVGTSTDTQYF	TGTGCCAGCAGGGTAGGGACCAGCACAGATACGCAGTATTTT
-	-	TRBJ1-6	TRBV5-4	CASSLRLGGINSPRHF	TGTGCCAGCAGCTTGCGCCTGGGGGGTATCAATTCACCCCGCCACTTT
few	TRBD2	TRBJ2-1	TRBV20-1	CSAKIAGVINEQFF	TGCAGTGCTAAAATAGCGGGAGTGATCAATGAGCAGTTCTTC
few	-	TRBJ2-2	TRBV15	CATSRALGNTGELFF	TGTGCCACCAGCAGAGCGTTGGGTAACACCGGGGAGCTGTTTTTT
few	-	TRBJ1-2	TRBV20-1	CSASVRWGYYGYTF	TGCAGTGCTAGTGTACGCTGGGGCTACTATGGCTACACCTTC